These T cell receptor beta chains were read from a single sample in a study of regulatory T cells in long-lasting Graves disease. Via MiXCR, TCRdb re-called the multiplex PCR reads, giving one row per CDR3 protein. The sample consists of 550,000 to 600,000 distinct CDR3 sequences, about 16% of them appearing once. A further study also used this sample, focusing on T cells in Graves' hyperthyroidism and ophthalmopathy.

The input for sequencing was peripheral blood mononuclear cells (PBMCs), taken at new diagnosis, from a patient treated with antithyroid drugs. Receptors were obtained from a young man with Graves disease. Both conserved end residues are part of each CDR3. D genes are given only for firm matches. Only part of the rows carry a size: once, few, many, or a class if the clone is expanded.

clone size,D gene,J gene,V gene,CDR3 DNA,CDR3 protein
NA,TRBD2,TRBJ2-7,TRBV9,TGTGCCAGCAGCGTAGCTACCGGGAGGGCCTACGAGCAGTACTTC,CASSVATGRAYEQYF
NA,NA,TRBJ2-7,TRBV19,TGTGCCAGTAGTAGACGGGGAGCTTCCTACGAGCAGTACTTC,CASSRRGASYEQYF
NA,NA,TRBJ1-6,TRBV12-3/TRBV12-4,TGTGCCAGCAGTTGGGGGCGGCGTTCACCCCTCCACTTT,CASSWGRRSPLHF
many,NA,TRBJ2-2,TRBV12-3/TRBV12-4,TGTGCCAGCAGCCGGGCCCTAAACACCGGGGAGCTGTTTTTT,CASSRALNTGELFF
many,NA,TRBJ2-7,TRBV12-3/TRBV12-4,TGTGCCAGCAGTCTAGGGGACCTCGTTGCCGTGGCCGAGCAGTACTTC,CASSLGDLVAVAEQYF
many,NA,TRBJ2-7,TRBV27,TGTGCCAGCAGTTTATCTCGGGGGACTGGGTCCCACGAGCAGTACTTC,CASSLSRGTGSHEQYF
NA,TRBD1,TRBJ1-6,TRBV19,TGTGCCAGTAAAACCGGGACAGGGGCGAGTTCACCCCTCCACTTT,CASKTGTGASSPLHF
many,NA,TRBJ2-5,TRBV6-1,TGTGCCAGCACGGATCTAGCGTTACAAGAGACCCAGTACTTC,CASTDLALQETQYF
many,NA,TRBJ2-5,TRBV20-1,TGCAGTGCTAGAGATTGGGGACGGACCGAGACCCAGTACTTC,CSARDWGRTETQYF
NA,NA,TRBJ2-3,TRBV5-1,TGCGCCAGCAGCTTGCAGGGCACAGATGCGCAGTATTTT,CASSLQGTDAQYF
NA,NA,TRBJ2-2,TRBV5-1,TGCGCCAGCAGCTTATCCCAACCGGGGGAGCTGTTTTTT,CASSLSQPGELFF
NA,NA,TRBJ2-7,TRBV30,TGTGCCGGGGGAGCTGTAAATGAGCGGTACTTC,CAGGAVNERYF
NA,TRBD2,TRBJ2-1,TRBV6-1,TGTGCCAGCAGTCCCCCTAGCGGGAGTGCCCTCCACTCGTACAATGAGCAGTTCTTC,CASSPPSGSALHSYNEQFF
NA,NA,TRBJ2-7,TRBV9,TGTGCCAGCAGCCCCATCAGCGACTACGAGCAGTACTTC,CASSPISDYEQYF
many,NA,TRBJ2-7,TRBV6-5,TGTGCCAGCAGTTACTCGATGGACAGAGCAACCTACGAGCAGTACTTC,CASSYSMDRATYEQYF
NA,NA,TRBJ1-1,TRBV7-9,TGTGCCAGCAGCTTAGCAGGGCTCAACGCTGAAGCTTTCTTT,CASSLAGLNAEAFF
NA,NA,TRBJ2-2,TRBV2,TGTGCCAGCCGGCGTGAGAACACCGGGGAGCTGTTTTTT,CASRRENTGELFF
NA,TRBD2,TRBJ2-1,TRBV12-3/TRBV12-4,TGTGCCAGCACTCGGACTAGCGAGAACAATGAGCAGTTCTTC,CASTRTSENNEQFF
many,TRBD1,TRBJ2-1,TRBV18,TGTGCCAGCTCGCCCTTGACCGGGACAGGGGTCAATGAGCAGTTCTTC,CASSPLTGTGVNEQFF
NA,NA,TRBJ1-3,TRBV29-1,TGCAGCGTCGCTCCCGGAATCTCTGGAAACACCATATATTTT,CSVAPGISGNTIYF
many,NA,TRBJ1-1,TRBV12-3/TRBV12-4,TGTGCCAGCAGCGGTGGACCGATAGCTTTCTTT,CASSGGPIAFF
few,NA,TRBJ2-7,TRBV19,TGTGCCAGTAGAAACTCGGAGGCCGCCTACGAGCAGTACTTC,CASRNSEAAYEQYF
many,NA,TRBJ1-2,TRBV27,TGTGCCAGCAGTTTATCACCATGGACTAACTATGGCTACACCTTC,CASSLSPWTNYGYTF
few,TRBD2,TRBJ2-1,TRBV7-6,TGTGCCAGTACGTGGGGGGGTGAGCAGTTCTTC,CASTWGGEQFF
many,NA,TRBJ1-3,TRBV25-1,TGTGCCAGCAACTCTGGAAACACCATATATTTT,CASNSGNTIYF
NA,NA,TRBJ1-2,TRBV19,TGTGCCAGTAGTATCACAGCGACTAACTATGGCTACACCTTC,CASSITATNYGYTF
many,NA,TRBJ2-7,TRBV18,TGTGCCAGCTCACCGCCGTCTCCGGGCCGGTACCCTAGGGAGCAGTACTTC,CASSPPSPGRYPREQYF
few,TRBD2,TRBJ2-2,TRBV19,TGTGCCAGTAGTCAGGCCCTAGCGGGAGATCCCGGGGAGCTGTTTTTT,CASSQALAGDPGELFF
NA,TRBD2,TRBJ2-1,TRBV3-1,TGTGCCTGCAGCCAAGTGATAATGTCGAGCGGGAGAAGCAATGAGCAGTTCTTC,CACSQVIMSSGRSNEQFF